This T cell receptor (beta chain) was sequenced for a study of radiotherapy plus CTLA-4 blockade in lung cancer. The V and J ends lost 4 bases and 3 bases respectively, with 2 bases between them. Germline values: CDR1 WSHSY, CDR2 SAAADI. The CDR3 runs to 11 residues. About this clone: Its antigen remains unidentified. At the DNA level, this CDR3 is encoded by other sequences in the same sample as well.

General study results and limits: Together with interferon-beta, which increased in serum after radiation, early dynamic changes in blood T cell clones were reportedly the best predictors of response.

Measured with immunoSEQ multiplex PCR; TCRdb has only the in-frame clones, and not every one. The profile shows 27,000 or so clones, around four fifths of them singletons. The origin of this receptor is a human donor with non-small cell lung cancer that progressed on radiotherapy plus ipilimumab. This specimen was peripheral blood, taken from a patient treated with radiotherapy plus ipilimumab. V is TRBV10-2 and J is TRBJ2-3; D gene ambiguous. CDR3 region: CASSATDTQYF. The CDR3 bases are TGCGCCAGCAGTGCAACAGATACGCAGTATTTT.